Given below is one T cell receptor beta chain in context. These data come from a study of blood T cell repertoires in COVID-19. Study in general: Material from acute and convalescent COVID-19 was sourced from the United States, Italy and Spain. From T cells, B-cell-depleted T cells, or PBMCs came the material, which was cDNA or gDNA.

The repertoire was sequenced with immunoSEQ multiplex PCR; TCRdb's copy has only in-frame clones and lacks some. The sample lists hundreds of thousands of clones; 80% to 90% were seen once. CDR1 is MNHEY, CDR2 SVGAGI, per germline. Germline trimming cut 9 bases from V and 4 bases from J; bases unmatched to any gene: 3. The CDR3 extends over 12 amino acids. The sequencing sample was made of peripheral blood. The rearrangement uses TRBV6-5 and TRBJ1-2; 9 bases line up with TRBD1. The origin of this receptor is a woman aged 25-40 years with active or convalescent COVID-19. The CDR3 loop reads CASRDRVYGYTF. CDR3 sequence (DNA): TGTGCCAGTCGGGACAGGGTCTATGGCTACACCTTC.